The T cell receptor (beta chain) under discussion was sequenced for a study of blood T cell repertoires in COVID-19. Study-level background: Sites across the United States, Italy and Spain contributed samples from acute and convalescent COVID-19. Sample material is recorded as cDNA or gDNA derived from T cells, B-cell-depleted T cells, or PBMCs.

In the authors' workflow: Amplification of reference gene primers was used by the study to estimate nucleated cell counts. Profiled with immunoSEQ multiplex PCR; TCRdb holds only in-frame clones, not every one. V, J and clone size are those of that table, while D and trimming were read from the DNA. Among around 190,000 clones, 75% to 85% were seen once, and the ten largest hold 6%. The CDR3 is 14 residues long. Germline loops: CDR1 KGHSH, CDR2 LQKENI. V trimming: 5 bases; J trimming: 2 bases; junction bases outside the gene matches: 3. Seattle's enrolled individuals joined amid active infection and were then monitored longitudinally.

The chain combines TRBV18 with TRBJ2-1; TRBD2 agrees at 7 bases. Material: peripheral blood. This sequence originates from a woman aged 40-49 years with COVID-19, enrolled during active disease. The CDR3, as DNA: TGTGCCAGCTCATCAGCGGGAACCTACAATGAGCAGTTCTTC. This gives the protein CASSSAGTYNEQFF.